This T cell receptor beta chain was documented in a study of a mutant IDH1 vaccine in newly diagnosed glioma. Across the study: The patients were given eight vaccinations, one each in weeks 1, 3, 5, 7, 11, 15, 19 and 23. Beforehand, treatment had been radiotherapy, temozolomide, or both; the majority received both. Notes on the study in general: Most patients, roughly 92%, showed vaccine-induced immune responses.

A word on this clone: Its specificity is unknown.

Time point indicated: week 5, during vaccination. Each dose delivered 300 ug of mutant IDH1 20-mer peptide subcutaneously with imiquimod. Measured with immunoSEQ multiplex PCR; TCRdb has only the in-frame clones, and not every one. The sample lists 60,000 or so clones; 70% to 85% were seen once. The starting material was PBMCs, obtained from a glioma patient whose treatment included an IDH1 peptide vaccine. The receptor's source is a woman aged 18 to 35 with glioma. Some clones in this sample may be carry-over from other donors' samples.

The chain's CDR3 is CASSLVGAQLNTEAFF. DNA of the CDR3: TGTGCCAGCAGCTTAGTCGGGGCACAGCTTAACACTGAAGCTTTCTTT. V gene TRBV7-9 combines with J gene TRBJ1-1; D might be TRBD1 (5 bases). CDR1 and CDR2 (germline): SEHNR, FQNEAQ (reference sequence). The CDR3 covers 16 residues. V was shortened by 1 base and J by 2 bases, with 14 bases between the two germline ends.